The entry below describes one TCR beta chain. Germline values: CDR1 SGHTS, CDR2 YDEGEE. Trimming took 0 bases from V and 1 from J, leaving 11 bases between them. CDR3 length equals 16 residues. Under the authors' procedure: Quantification of nucleated cells was approximated via reference gene primer amplification. TCRdb keeps only in-frame clones here, not all; method: immunoSEQ multiplex PCR. The V and J calls and the clone size are those of that table, but D and trimming were determined from the DNA. This sample carries 250,000 to 400,000 clones, about 91% of them seen once, and the ten largest clones take 1.5% to 2%. This sample is drawn from a study of blood T cell repertoires in COVID-19. Study information: PBMCs, B-cell-depleted T cells, or T cells provided the cDNA or gDNA that made up the material.

Sequencing input: peripheral blood. This clonotype was sampled from a woman in her 30s with COVID-19, enrolled during active disease. The genes are TRBV5-8 and TRBJ1-5, with D tentatively TRBD1 (5 bases). The CDR3 protein is CASSLGYRLSNQPQHF. CDR3 sequence (DNA): TGTGCCAGCAGCTTGGGGTACAGGTTAAGCAATCAGCCCCAGCATTTT.